The present entry profiles one T cell receptor (beta chain) with its context. The CDR3 covers 14 residues. Trimming shortened V by 5 bases and J by 1 base, and 9 bases separated the two germline ends. Germline V gene sequence: CDR1 SEHNR, CDR2 FQNEAQ (reference sequence). This record belongs to a study of blood T cell repertoires in COVID-19. As for the study in general: Samples representing acute and convalescent COVID-19 were sourced from the United States, Italy and Spain. T cells, B-cell-depleted T cells, or PBMCs supplied cDNA or gDNA.

In the original analysis: Estimation of nucleated cell counts relied on the amplification of reference gene primers. Only in-frame clones appear in the TCRdb table, and some are missing; sequencing was by immunoSEQ multiplex PCR. V and J calls and clone size are those listed in that table; D and trimming were worked out from the DNA. The repertoire includes about 95,000 clones, about 87% of them detected once, and approximately 18% sits in the top ten. Sequencing input: peripheral blood. The rearrangement uses TRBV7-9 and TRBJ1-3; TRBD1 is a possible D gene (6 bases). This clonotype was obtained from a human donor in a cohort sampled during active COVID-19. The CDR3 protein is CASSLQGSGNTIYF. Written as DNA, the CDR3 is TGTGCCAGCAGCCTCCAGGGGTCTGGAAACACCATATATTTT.